This TCR beta chain is drawn from a study of identifying expanded T cells in peripheral blood. Study observations and caveats: Technical replicates showed around 1.2 changed clones; approximately 2 weeks about 16.4; four weeks 19.

Only in-frame clones appear in the TCRdb table, and some are missing; sequencing was by immunoSEQ multiplex PCR. The table records about 85,000 clones, around 91% of them present only once. As regards this clone: Its cognate antigen is unknown.

This TCR came from a person aged 18 to 70 in good health. Sequencing was carried out using blood.

The CDR3, as DNA: TGTGCCAGCTCACCACCAAGGGGACTTAGCGAGGCCTATGGCTACACCTTC. Protein product: CASSPPRGLSEAYGYTF. The V and J genes are TRBV18 and TRBJ1-2; D might be TRBD1 (5 bases). Germline CDR1 is KGHSH and CDR2 is LQKENI. V lost 0 bases and J lost 4, with 18 bases in between. This CDR3 comprises 17 residues.